This note documents a single T cell receptor (beta chain) sequence. As yet, its antigen is unknown. Constant-region priming of around 490 ng total RNA yielded TCR beta cDNA. Sequencing libraries for TCR beta derived from three nested multiplex PCR rounds that used slightly modified ARM-PCR. Rounds one and two of PCR, each of around 11 cycles, were primed with TRBV1-TRBV30 forward primers and a C-beta reverse primer. TCRdb analysed the multiplex PCR reads with MiXCR anew, one entry per CDR3 protein. The profile shows 65,000 to 90,000 distinct CDR3 sequences, approximately 72% of them singletons. RNA and DNA were co-extracted from approximately 20-30 mg of unsorted bulk tissue. Surgeons resected the patients' primary liver carcinomas. Patients carried chronic HBV infection without prior treatment. The CDR3 extends over 14 amino acids. CDR1 and CDR2 (germline): MNHNS, SASEGT. The germline V and J ends were trimmed by 7 bases and 4 bases, with 15 bases remaining between them.

This sample is part of a study of tumor-infiltrating lymphocytes in primary liver carcinoma. Across the whole study: Every sample contained roughly 3.65 to 8 million productive TCRbeta reads, and these numbers were similar from one tissue type to another.

Study-wide points: Merely about 8-25% of top clones occurred in all five tumor regions.

Specimen: liver tumor tissue from sampling region 1. As for subset: tumor region T1, superior pole. The origin of this receptor is a man aged 35 to 55 with primary liver carcinoma and hepatitis B virus infection. This chain joins TRBV6-1 and TRBJ2-3, with TRBD1 as a possible D gene (6 bases). Written as DNA, the CDR3 is TGTGCCAGCAATGCAACAGGGTCCGCAGATACGCAGTATTTT. Translation: CASNATGSADTQYF.